A selection of T cell receptor beta chains follows, all from one sample in a study of cytomegalovirus exposure and HLA in healthy donors. The method was immunoSEQ multiplex PCR; TCRdb's version includes in-frame clones alone and lacks a portion of them. The sample carries 90,000 to 120,000 clones, around 82% recorded once. The sample comprised PBMCs. The source is a woman younger than 35 in good health and CMV-seronegative. The CDR3 runs from the conserved cysteine through the conserved F or W. The D gene is left open where the match is weak. The size of a clone is reported for some rows only, either as once, few or many, or as a class for expanded clones.

J,size,V,D,CDR3,DNA
TRBJ1-2,.,TRBV7-9,TRBD1,CASSLAGTGVSSGYTF,TGTGCCAGCAGCTTAGCGGGGACAGGGGTTTCGTCTGGCTACACCTTC
TRBJ2-2,.,TRBV5-6,.,CASSFVAGELFF,TGTGCCAGCAGCTTTGTAGCCGGGGAGCTGTTTTTT
TRBJ1-5,.,TRBV7-6,TRBD1,CASSFGQGQPQHF,TGTGCCAGCAGTTTTGGACAGGGTCAGCCCCAGCATTTT
TRBJ1-2,few,TRBV19,.,CASTYQGTGGYTF,TGTGCCAGTACCTACCAGGGGACCGGAGGCTACACCTTC
TRBJ1-6,.,TRBV6-1,.,CASSQGLGNSPLHF,TGTGCCAGCAGTCAGGGTCTGGGTAATTCACCCCTCCACTTT
TRBJ2-7,.,TRBV6-5,.,CASSLGGGHLYEQYF,TGTGCCAGCAGTTTGGGAGGGGGACACCTCTACGAGCAGTACTTC
TRBJ1-2,many,TRBV6-5,.,CASSYKTGLSYGYTF,TGTGCCAGCAGTTATAAAACAGGGTTGAGCTATGGCTACACCTTC
TRBJ2-1,many,TRBV6-4,TRBD1,CASSSQGGTGGVQFF,TGTGCCAGCAGTTCCCAGGGGGGGACAGGGGGCGTACAGTTCTTC
TRBJ1-1,.,TRBV5-1,TRBD1,CASSLDPRDRGRNTEAFF,TGCGCCAGCAGCTTGGACCCCAGGGACAGGGGGAGGAACACTGAAGCTTTCTTT
TRBJ2-3,.,TRBV10-3,TRBD2,CAISETSGGPDTQYF,TGTGCCATCAGTGAGACTAGCGGGGGGCCAGATACGCAGTATTTT
TRBJ1-3,.,TRBV14,.,CASSQEAPGRRVSGNTIYF,TGTGCCAGCAGCCAAGAGGCGCCAGGCAGGAGGGTATCTGGAAACACCATATATTTT
TRBJ2-7,.,TRBV27,.,CASRLTVNSYEQYF,TGTGCCAGCAGGTTGACAGTGAACTCCTACGAGCAGTACTTC
TRBJ2-2,.,TRBV4-1,.,CASSQGVGRGTGELFF,TGCGCCAGCAGCCAAGGGGTGGGGCGGGGCACCGGGGAGCTGTTTTTT
TRBJ2-1,.,TRBV13,TRBD1,CASSPTGGYNEQFF,TGTGCCAGCAGCCCTACAGGGGGCTACAATGAGCAGTTCTTC
TRBJ2-7,.,TRBV27,TRBD2,CASASGGPSYEQYF,TGTGCCAGCGCCAGCGGGGGCCCTTCCTACGAGCAGTACTTC
TRBJ2-1,once,TRBV10-1,TRBD1,CASRRGTGDNEQFF,TGCGCCAGCAGGAGAGGGACAGGCGACAATGAGCAGTTCTTC
TRBJ2-7,.,TRBV2,.,CASSGPGLSLGWSEQYF,TGTGCCAGCAGTGGCCCGGGACTCTCCCTCGGGTGGTCCGAGCAGTACTTC
TRBJ1-1,.,TRBV28,.,CATGKARSGQVEAFF,TGTGCCACCGGTAAGGCACGGTCAGGTCAGGTTGAAGCTTTCTTT